The 17 T cell receptor beta chains below come from one sample, sequenced in a study of Ad26.COV2.S vaccination and SARS-CoV-2 variants (dated by TCRdb to the early 2020s). Reading the label with the study, this specimen's treatment or condition is: 15 to 20 received Ad26.COV2.S at low or high dose, single or two shots; 5 received placebo; per-sample allocation not given. For vaccine and placebo recipients, the sequenced repertoires came from samples collected on day 63 after the first injection. Libraries were made using the immunoSEQ multiplex PCR assay. Drawn from immuneACCESS, this table holds only the in-frame rearrangements with V and J called that TCRdb kept. Clones are partly lost; checked studies trace under half to an unresolved V gene and leave the rest unexplained. The table for this sample lists approximately 480,000 clones; around nine tenths of them were counted only once. The biggest ten clones account for 9.5% to 15% of the sample.

The sample was peripheral blood, taken in a trial of Ad26.COV2.S vaccine versus placebo. Receptors were obtained from a person aged 18-60 years who received the Ad26.COV2.S COVID-19 vaccine or a placebo.

This clone was observed a handful of times. The chain links TRBV3-1 (or the pseudogene TRBV3-2) to TRBJ2-7; no clear D. Germline V gene sequence: CDR1 LGHDT, CDR2 YNNKEL (reference sequence). Trimming took 6 bases from V and 4 from J, leaving 7 bases between them. This CDR3 region has 11 residues. DNA of the CDR3: TGTGCCAGCAGGTCCAAGTACGAGCAGTACTTC. It is translated as CASRSKYEQYF.

V usage is TRBV7-3 and J usage is TRBJ1-1; D gene uncertain. V gave up 2 bases and J gave up 10 bases, with 14 bases separating them. Germline-derived CDR1 and CDR2 are SGHTA and FQGTGA. The CDR3 covers 13 residues. The CDR3 is CASSLASMGGAFF. CDR3 in DNA: TGTGCCAGCAGCTTAGCTTCAATGGGAGGAGCTTTCTTT.

The rearrangement uses TRBV4-1 and TRBJ1-4; 9 positions agree with TRBD1. The V segment lost 1 base and the J segment 8 bases; nucleotides outside the gene matches: 5. CDR1 is MGHRA and CDR2 is YSYEKL in the germline V gene. The CDR3 consists of 15 residues. The CDR3 here is CASSQVGTGNEKLFF. The CDR3 coding sequence is TGCGCCAGCAGCCAAGTGGGGACAGGGAACGAAAAACTGTTTTTT.

This rearrangement joins TRBV7-2 to TRBJ2-1; tentative D call: TRBD1 (7 bases). Germline CDR1 and CDR2: SGHTA and FQGNSA. Trimming took off 4 bases at V and 10 bases at J, with 14 bases between the two ends. The CDR3 has 13 residues. CDR3 sequence reads: CASSSPGGYEQFF. Written as DNA, the CDR3 is TGTGCCAGCAGCTCTCCAGGGGGGTACGAGCAGTTCTTC.

This clone has a single count. V usage is TRBV2 and J usage is TRBJ2-7; D call uncertain. Germline assignment: CDR1 SNHLY and CDR2 FYNNEI. The CDR3 sequence is 11 residues long. Trimming shortened V by 6 bases and J by 2 bases, and 5 bases separated the two germline ends. CDR3 nucleotides: TGTGCCAGCAGACTCACCTACGAGCAGTACTTC. Encoded protein: CASRLTYEQYF.

The V and J genes are TRBV3-1 (or the pseudogene TRBV3-2) and TRBJ2-1; no reliable D call. The CDR3 covers 14 residues. Per germline, CDR1 LGHDT and CDR2 YNNKEL (reference sequence). Trimming took 0 bases from V and 9 from J, leaving 12 bases between them. CDR3 sequence: CASSQDFGIGEQFF. CDR3 DNA: TGTGCCAGCAGCCAAGATTTTGGCATCGGTGAGCAGTTCTTC.

The V gene is TRBV28, the J gene TRBJ2-3; D is possibly TRBD1 (6 bases). Trimming stripped 4 bases from V and 1 base from J, with 12 bases between. The germline V gene encodes CDR1 MDHEN and CDR2 SYDVKM. This CDR3 has 15 residues. Here the CDR3 reads CASSSGASGTDTQYF. CDR3 in DNA: TGTGCCAGCAGTTCAGGGGCGTCCGGCACAGATACGCAGTATTTT.

The V call is TRBV5-4, the J call TRBJ1-6, with a possible D match to TRBD1 (5 bases). This CDR3 has 15 amino acids. In germline, CDR1 is SGHNT, CDR2 YYREEE (reference sequence). V shed 0 bases and J shed 1 base, with 5 bases lying between them. CDR3 residues: CASSLGGSYNSPLHF. The DNA for the CDR3 is TGTGCCAGCAGCTTGGGGGGGTCCTATAATTCACCCCTCCACTTT.

The chain uses TRBV19 and TRBJ2-1, with D hard to call. CDR1 and CDR2 from the germline V gene are LNHDA and SQIVND (reference sequence). CDR3 length: 15 amino acids. Trimming removed 9 bases from V and 2 bases from J, with 17 bases in between. The CDR3 region is CASTYSLGTYNEQFF. The CDR3, as DNA: TGTGCCAGCACATATTCGCTGGGCACCTACAATGAGCAGTTCTTC.

The chain couples TRBV6-7 to TRBJ2-3; the match to TRBD1 covers 8 bases. TRBV6-7 is designated an ORF whose function remains uncertain. The CDR3 consists of 15 residues. Trimming removed 11 bases from V and 2 bases from J; junction bases left unmatched: 12. The CDR3 DNA is TGTGCCGGCTGGGACAGGCAACTTAACACAGATACGCAGTATTTT. This translates into CAGWDRQLNTDTQYF.

In its sample, this clone was seen once. The chain links TRBV7-9 to TRBJ1-6, with 12 bases lining up with TRBD1. Germline CDR1 reads SEHNR; CDR2 reads FQNEAQ (reference sequence). V lost 4 bases to trimming and J lost 9 bases; unmatched junction nucleotides: 10. The CDR3 spans 17 residues. The CDR3 DNA is TGTGCCAGCAGCTCTACCGGGACAGGGGGCTTGAGTTCACCCCTCCACTTT. The encoded protein is CASSSTGTGGLSSPLHF.

J is TRBJ2-5 and V is TRBV19, with TRBD1 as a possible D gene (5 bases). This CDR3 has 13 residues. Trimming pared 5 bases from V and 3 bases from J, leaving 10 bases between. Germline assignment: CDR1 LNHDA and CDR2 SQIVND (reference sequence). The CDR3 DNA is TGTGCCAGTAGTCCCCGGACAAAAGAGACCCAGTACTTC. This encodes CASSPRTKETQYF. The full variable domain, rest sourced from reference TRBV19 and TRBJ2-5, is DGGITQSPKYLFRKEGQNVTLSCEQNLNHDAMYWYRQDPGQGLRLIYYSQIVNDFQKGDIAEGYSVSREKKESFPLTVTSAQKNPTAFYLCASSPRTKETQYFGPGTRLLVL.

The chain uses TRBV28 and TRBJ1-2; 11 nucleotides match TRBD1. The CDR3 length is 16 residues. V shed 5 bases and J 8 bases; nucleotides not matched to a gene: 13. CDR1 and CDR2 from the germline V gene are MDHEN and SYDVKM. The CDR3 here is CASSPHETGTGGGYTF. The CDR3 DNA is TGTGCCAGCAGTCCACATGAAACCGGGACAGGGGGAGGCTACACCTTC.

The chain couples TRBV7-6 to TRBJ2-7; 7 nucleotides agree with TRBD1. Germline CDR1 is SGHVS and CDR2 is FNYEAQ. CDR3 length equals 14 residues. Trimming cost V 6 bases and J 3 bases; bases outside gene matches: 8. For the CDR3, the DNA is TGTGCCAGCAGGCCGACAGGGAGCGGCTACGAGCAGTACTTC. It encodes CASRPTGSGYEQYF.

The chain has TRBV19 and TRBJ2-3; 8 positions match TRBD2. The trim removed 5 bases at V and 6 bases at J, leaving 7 bases unmatched. Germline-derived CDR1 and CDR2 are LNHDA and SQIVND (reference sequence). The CDR3 has 14 amino acids. The DNA for the CDR3 is TGTGCCAGTAGTCTTGGACTAGCATCGGATACGCAGTATTTT. This encodes CASSLGLASDTQYF.

The V call is TRBV5-1, the J call TRBJ2-5, with D tentatively TRBD1 (5 bases). Germline CDR1 is SGHRS and CDR2 is YFSETQ. Between the trimmed V and J ends, which lost 0 bases and 4 bases, there was a span of 7 bases. The CDR3 covers 13 residues. CDR3 in DNA: TGCGCCAGCAGCTTGGAAGGGGTAGAGACCCAGTACTTC. Its translation: CASSLEGVETQYF.

CDR3 amino acids: CASSSPGEGETQYF. CDR3 DNA sequence: TGTGCCAGCTCATCTCCGGGGGAAGGCGAGACCCAGTACTTC. This chain uses TRBV28 with TRBJ2-5; D perhaps matches TRBD2 (6 bases). This CDR3 is 14 amino acids long. Trimming removed 8 bases at V and 5 bases at J, with 18 bases between. CDR1 and CDR2 from the germline V gene are MDHEN and SYDVKM.